This is a list of T cell receptor beta chains from one sample in a study of beta chain features in type 1 diabetes. Clones were sequenced by immunoSEQ multiplex PCR, and TCRdb holds only the in-frame ones, with some missing. Seen here are some 660,000 clones, roughly 13% observed once, and the top ten hold 0.04%. Sequencing input: naive CD4+ T cells from blood. Receptors were obtained from a man younger than 30 with type 1 diabetes. Both conserved end residues are part of each CDR3. The D gene is left open where the match is weak. Some rows mark clone size as missing; the rest say once, few, many or name a class of expanded clone.

v_gene,abundance,j_gene,len,d_gene,CDR3nt,CDR3aa
TRBV5-6,.,TRBJ1-4,14,.,TGTGCCAGCAGCTTGAGGGGGACTAATGAAAAACTGTTTTTT,CASSLRGTNEKLFF
TRBV19,.,TRBJ1-2,11,.,TGTGCGACTTCGAGAGGGTATGGCTACACCTTC,CATSRGYGYTF
TRBV14,.,TRBJ2-3,14,.,TGTGCCAGCAGCCCTCGAGGGTCCACAGATACGCAGTATTTT,CASSPRGSTDTQYF
TRBV7-2,.,TRBJ2-5,14,TRBD2,TGTGCCAGCAGCTTACCGGGACTAGCGGTGACCCAGTACTTC,CASSLPGLAVTQYF
TRBV2,.,TRBJ2-3,16,.,TGTGCCAGCATCGCCCGGGCGGGACAGACCACAGATACGCAGTATTTT,CASIARAGQTTDTQYF
TRBV4-3,few,TRBJ1-5,18,TRBD1,TGCGCCAGCAGCCCTTGGGGGACAGGGGACTATAGCAATCAGCCCCAGCATTTT,CASSPWGTGDYSNQPQHF
TRBV14,.,TRBJ1-2,16,.,TGTGCCAGCAGCCAAGATCGGGGACGTAGGTGCTATGGCTACACCTTC,CASSQDRGRRCYGYTF
TRBV5-1,.,TRBJ1-5,14,.,TGCGCCAGCAGCGAACAGGGTAGCAATCAGCCCCAGCATTTT,CASSEQGSNQPQHF
TRBV2,few,TRBJ1-5,15,TRBD1,TGTGCCAGCAGATACAGGGGAGGTGGCAATCAGCCCCAGCATTTT,CASRYRGGGNQPQHF
TRBV6-5,few,TRBJ2-6,15,TRBD1,TGTGCCAGCAGCAAGACAGGGCGAGGGGCCAACGTCCTGACTTTC,CASSKTGRGANVLTF
TRBV7-8,few,TRBJ1-5,18,.,TGTGCCAGCAGCTACAATTTGCTGAGGGGACGTAGCAATCAGCCCCAGCATTTT,CASSYNLLRGRSNQPQHF
TRBV7-3,few,TRBJ2-7,14,.,TGTGCCAGCAGCTTAATGGGAGGACCCTACGAGCAGTACTTC,CASSLMGGPYEQYF
TRBV29-1,few,TRBJ2-1,13,.,TGCAGCGTTGGGCGGGGGCAGTATATTGAGCAGTTCTTC,CSVGRGQYIEQFF
TRBV19,.,TRBJ2-1,15,.,TGTGCCAGTAGTACTGACAGGAGCTCCTACAATGAGCAGTTCTTC,CASSTDRSSYNEQFF
TRBV4-2,.,TRBJ1-2,15,.,TGTGCCAGCAGCCAAGCCGCCGGGGGGCAAGGTGGCTACACCTTC,CASSQAAGGQGGYTF
TRBV5-6,.,TRBJ1-2,13,TRBD1,TGTGCCAGCAAGGGACAGGGGGCGTCGGGCTACACCTTC,CASKGQGASGYTF
TRBV7-2,.,TRBJ2-1,14,.,TGTGCCAGCAGCTACTCGGGACTGAATAATGAGCAGTTCTTC,CASSYSGLNNEQFF
TRBV9,few,TRBJ1-1,15,.,TGTGCCAGCAGCGTAGAAACAGGGTGGAACACTGAAGCTTTCTTT,CASSVETGWNTEAFF
TRBV6-4,.,TRBJ1-6,13,TRBD1,TGTGCCAGCAGTGGGACAGGGACTTCACCCCTCCACTTT,CASSGTGTSPLHF
TRBV15,.,TRBJ2-7,15,.,TGTGCCACCAGGAGCGGGGACAGGTACACCTACGAGCAGTACTTC,CATRSGDRYTYEQYF
TRBV11-2,few,TRBJ2-7,15,TRBD1,TGTGCCAGCAGCTTATCAGGGGGACCCTTCTACGAGCAGTACTTC,CASSLSGGPFYEQYF
TRBV29-1,.,TRBJ2-7,13,TRBD1,TGCAGCGGGGGACAGGGGATATCCTACGAGCAGTACTTC,CSGGQGISYEQYF
TRBV18,.,TRBJ1-5,13,.,TGTGCCAGCTCACCGGGGCTCAATCAGCCCCAGCATTTT,CASSPGLNQPQHF
TRBV5-1,.,TRBJ1-2,14,.,TGCGCCAGCAGCTTGGCCAGCCCTAACTATGGCTACACCTTC,CASSLASPNYGYTF
TRBV5-1,.,TRBJ2-2,13,.,TGCGCCAGCAGCTTGGCGGGGACCGGGGAGCTGTTTTTT,CASSLAGTGELFF
TRBV7-9,.,TRBJ1-4,14,TRBD1,TGTGCCAGCAAACCGGACAGGGGTCGTGAAAAACTGTTTTTT,CASKPDRGREKLFF
TRBV6-5,.,TRBJ2-7,16,.,TGTGCCAGCAGTTACTCATTCCTGAGGGGCACCTACGAGCAGTACTTC,CASSYSFLRGTYEQYF
TRBV6-5,.,TRBJ2-5,11,.,TGTGCCAGTGAACTCCAAGAGACCCAGTACTTC,CASELQETQYF
TRBV10-3,once,TRBJ1-2,15,.,TGTGCCATCAGTGAGGGCCGGACGGAGCTCTATGGCTACACCTTC,CAISEGRTELYGYTF
TRBV4-2,.,TRBJ2-7,17,.,TGTGCCAGCAGCCAAGGATTCGGCGGGCTGAGCTCCTACGAGCAGTACTTC,CASSQGFGGLSSYEQYF
TRBV30,.,TRBJ1-1,11,.,TGTGCCTGGAGTGGGGCAGCCGAAGCTTTCTTT,CAWSGAAEAFF
TRBV30,few,TRBJ1-2,17,TRBD1,TGTGCCTGGAGTGTACTTCGTGGGACAGCCACTAACTATGGCTACACCTTC,CAWSVLRGTATNYGYTF
TRBV19,.,TRBJ1-5,16,TRBD1,TGTGCCAGTAGTCCCTGGACAGGGGGTATCAATCAGCCCCAGCATTTT,CASSPWTGGINQPQHF
TRBV30,few,TRBJ2-2,16,TRBD2,TGTGCCTGGAGTCTCTCCGGGACTAGTAACACCGGGGAGCTGTTTTTT,CAWSLSGTSNTGELFF
TRBV15,.,TRBJ1-2,15,TRBD1,TGTGCCACCAGCAGAGAGGGACAGGGTTACTATGGCTACACCTTC,CATSREGQGYYGYTF
TRBV7-9,.,TRBJ2-5,17,.,TGTGCCAGCAGCCGACTCGTGGATTGGCTAACCCAAGAGACCCAGTACTTC,CASSRLVDWLTQETQYF
TRBV5-1,.,TRBJ1-2,14,TRBD1,TGCGCCAGCAGCTTGGGGACAGGGAACTATGGCTACACCTTC,CASSLGTGNYGYTF
TRBV7-2,.,TRBJ2-3,17,TRBD2,TGTGCCAGCAGCTTAGATGGTAGCGGGAGAGGTGTGGATACGCAGTATTTT,CASSLDGSGRGVDTQYF
TRBV7-2,few,TRBJ2-3,13,.,TGTGCCAGCAGCTCCTCAAACACAGATACGCAGTATTTT,CASSSSNTDTQYF
TRBV7-2,.,TRBJ1-2,15,TRBD1,TGTGCCAGCAGCTTAGGGACAGGGGGAAGATATGGCTACACCTTC,CASSLGTGGRYGYTF
TRBV18,.,TRBJ2-3,16,.,TGTGCCAGCTCACCACAAGGCCTCGGAGGTACAGATACGCAGTATTTT,CASSPQGLGGTDTQYF
TRBV28,few,TRBJ1-2,12,.,TGTGCCACATCGGTCCCGAGGAATGGCTACACCTTC,CATSVPRNGYTF
TRBV29-1,few,TRBJ2-2,13,.,TGCAGCGGTTGGTATCGGACGGCCGGGGAGCTGTTTTTT,CSGWYRTAGELFF
TRBV19,few,TRBJ1-2,17,.,TGTGCCAGTAGTATGATACGGCAGCTCCGGAAGGGCTATGGCTACACCTTC,CASSMIRQLRKGYGYTF
TRBV19,.,TRBJ2-1,16,.,TGTGCCAGTAGTAATGGACGGCCATGGCCATACAATGAGCAGTTCTTC,CASSNGRPWPYNEQFF
TRBV5-1,.,TRBJ2-7,15,TRBD1,TGCGCCAGCAGCCGCTCCGGGACAGCTCCTTACGAGCAGTACTTC,CASSRSGTAPYEQYF
TRBV18,few,TRBJ2-5,13,TRBD1,TGTGCCAGCTCATTCACAGGGGAAGAGACCCAGTACTTC,CASSFTGEETQYF
TRBV9,.,TRBJ2-1,16,TRBD2,TGTGCCAGCAGCGCCCTGACTAGCGGGGGGCGGGGTGAGCAGTTCTTC,CASSALTSGGRGEQFF
TRBV9,few,TRBJ2-5,16,.,TGTGCCAGCAGCGTAAACCCGGGGCAGGGGCAAGAGACCCAGTACTTC,CASSVNPGQGQETQYF
TRBV6-6,few,TRBJ1-5,12,.,TGTGCCAGCATGGAGAGCAATCAGCCCCAGCATTTT,CASMESNQPQHF
TRBV30,.,TRBJ1-6,14,.,TGTGCCCGCAGGGACGGCTTTTTCAATTCACCCCTCCACTTT,CARRDGFFNSPLHF
TRBV5-1,few,TRBJ2-7,14,.,TGCGCCAGCAGCTTGGGTCCAGGGTCCTACGAGCAGTACTTC,CASSLGPGSYEQYF
TRBV10-3,few,TRBJ1-1,14,.,TGTGCCATCAGTGAGTCAGGGGGGCGGACTGAAGCTTTCTTT,CAISESGGRTEAFF
TRBV5-1,few,TRBJ2-7,14,TRBD1,TGCGCCAGCAGCTCCGGGACAGGGGGAAACGAGCAGTACTTC,CASSSGTGGNEQYF
TRBV9,.,TRBJ2-2,16,.,TGTGCCAGCAGCGTAGAGCAGAGTGGGGCCACCGGGGAGCTGTTTTTT,CASSVEQSGATGELFF
TRBV6-5,few,TRBJ1-1,13,.,TGTGCCAGCAGTTACCGGGTGAACACTGAAGCTTTCTTT,CASSYRVNTEAFF
TRBV9,.,TRBJ1-4,14,.,TGTGCCAGCAGCGTAGCCCTTGAAGATGAAAAACTGTTTTTT,CASSVALEDEKLFF
TRBV2,.,TRBJ2-5,14,.,TGTGCCAGCAGCCAAGATACGGGCCGCGGGGCCCAGTACTTC,CASSQDTGRGAQYF